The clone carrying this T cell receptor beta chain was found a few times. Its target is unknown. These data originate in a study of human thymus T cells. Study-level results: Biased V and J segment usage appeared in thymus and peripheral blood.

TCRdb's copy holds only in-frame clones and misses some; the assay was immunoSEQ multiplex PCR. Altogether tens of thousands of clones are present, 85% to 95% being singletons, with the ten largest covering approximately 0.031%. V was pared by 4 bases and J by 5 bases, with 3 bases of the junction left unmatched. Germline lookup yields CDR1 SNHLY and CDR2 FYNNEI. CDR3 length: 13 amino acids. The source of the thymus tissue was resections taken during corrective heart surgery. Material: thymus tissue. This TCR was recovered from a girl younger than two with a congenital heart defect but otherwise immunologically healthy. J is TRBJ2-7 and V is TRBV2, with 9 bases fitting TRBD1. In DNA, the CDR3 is TGTGCCAGCAGTGTAACAGGGGGCAACGAGCAGTACTTC. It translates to CASSVTGGNEQYF.